These 28 T cell receptor beta chains were all obtained from the same sample, sequenced in a study of CD8 T cells in ankylosing spondylitis. TCRdb analysed the 5' RACE reads with MiXCR anew, one entry per CDR3 protein. The table records fewer than 550,000 distinct CDR3 sequences, approximately 5% of them present only once. Findings and caveats of the study: Roughly eight highly homologous variants made up a TCR beta motif, and this motif appeared characteristic of ankylosing spondylitis blood.

These receptors' antigens are unknown. The specimen sequenced was blood, either unsorted or a sorted T cell fraction (not recorded which). Receptor source: a male donor with ankylosing spondylitis.

This clonotype was counted many times. This rearrangement joins TRBV7-2 to TRBJ1-2; the D gene is possibly TRBD1 (6 bases). Trimming cost V 5 bases and J 3 bases, with 13 bases left between them. This CDR3 has 14 residues. The germline V gene has CDR1 SGHTA and CDR2 FQGNSA. This CDR3 reads CASSRDRWDYGYTF. CDR3 DNA: TGTGCCAGCAGCCGCGACAGGTGGGACTATGGCTACACCTTC. Combining the CDR3 with reference TRBV7-2 and TRBJ1-2 gives the whole variable domain GAGVSQSPSNKVTEKGKDVELRCDPISGHTALYWYRQSLGQGLEFLIYFQGNSAPDKSGLPSDRFSAERTGGSVSTLTIQRTQQEDSAVYLCASSRDRWDYGYTFGSGTRLTVV.

This clonotype was found many times. The chain joins TRBV12-3 or TRBV12-4 to TRBJ2-5; tentatively, D is TRBD2 (5 bases). Trimming took 6 bases from V and 4 from J, leaving 12 bases between them. This CDR3 comprises 13 residues. The CDR3 is CASSQLVGETQYF. In nucleotides, the CDR3 is TGTGCCAGCAGCCAACTAGTGGGAGAGACCCAGTACTTC.

This clonotype occurred many times. CDR3 nucleotides: TGTGCCAGCAGTTACTCCCGGAGGCACTACGAGCAGTACTTC. It encodes CASSYSRRHYEQYF. The gene calls are TRBV6-5 and TRBJ2-7, with D maybe TRBD2 (5 bases). V lost 0 bases and J lost 3, with 9 bases in between. The CDR3 is made up of 14 amino acids. The germline gives CDR1 MNHEY, CDR2 SVGAGI.

At least ten counts were recorded for this clonotype. The genes are TRBV29-1 and TRBJ2-1; a possible D gene is TRBD2 (5 bases). Germline CDR1 reads SQVTM; CDR2 reads ANQGSEA. Trimming stripped 5 bases from V and 9 bases from J, with 11 bases between. The CDR3 spans 11 residues. The CDR3 region is CSVLLVGEQFF. In DNA, the CDR3 is TGCAGCGTTCTACTAGTAGGTGAGCAGTTCTTC.

The chain employs TRBV2 and TRBJ2-7; perhaps TRBD2 as D (5 bases). The V end was cut by 7 bases, the J end by 3 bases, with 16 bases between. From germline, CDR1 is SNHLY and CDR2 FYNNEI. The CDR3 has 14 amino acids. The CDR3 DNA sequence: TGTGCCAGCAAGTACTCCGAAGCGGACTACGAGCAGTACTTC. It encodes CASKYSEADYEQYF.

There are a few counts of this clonotype. The chain combines TRBV6-2 or TRBV6-3 with TRBJ1-5; D remains unclear. V was pared by 8 bases and J by 5 bases, with 10 bases between. The CDR3 has 12 residues. Germline V gene data show CDR1 as MNHEY and CDR2 as SVGEGT. CDR3 residues: CASSDWDQPQHF. DNA for the CDR3: TGTGCCAGCTCAGATTGGGATCAGCCCCAGCATTTT.

The table lists this clonotype with many counts. In nucleotides, the CDR3 is TGTGCCAGCGGACGTGGGAGGCAGAACACTGAAGCTTTCTTT. Its translation: CASGRGRQNTEAFF. The chain uses TRBV12-3 or TRBV12-4 and TRBJ1-1; D unresolved. The CDR3 contains 14 residues. V was clipped by 8 bases and J by 1 base, with 14 bases between them.

This clonotype was observed at least ten times. A read error may account for a junction end that differs from germline. The chain links TRBV6-6 to TRBJ2-5; 8 nucleotides match TRBD2. Germline loops: CDR1 MNHNY, CDR2 SVGAGI (reference sequence). The length of the CDR3 is 13 residues. In DNA, the CDR3 is TGTGCTAGCACCCCGGGAGGGCCAGAGACCCAGTACTTC. It codes for CASTPGGPETQYF.

This clonotype was counted ten times or more. This sequence joins TRBV5-1 and TRBJ2-7; 11 bases are shared with TRBD1. The CDR3 spans 14 residues. Germline CDR1 is SGHRS and CDR2 is YFSETQ. The V and J ends lost 4 bases and 3 bases, in that order; junction bases with no gene match: 3. The CDR3 DNA reads as TGCGCCAGCAGCACCGGGACAGGGGGCTACGAGCAGTACTTC. Translation: CASSTGTGGYEQYF.

This clonotype was counted many times. This chain links TRBV6-2 or TRBV6-3 with TRBJ2-3, with a tentative D call TRBD2 (5 bases). Germline CDR1 reads MNHEY; CDR2 reads SVGEGT. The CDR3 loop spans 16 amino acids. V was trimmed by 6 bases and J by 3 bases, leaving 19 bases between them. DNA of the CDR3: TGTGCCAGCAGGGAAGTACCGGGATACATTACAGATACGCAGTATTTT. Translating it yields CASREVPGYITDTQYF.

About this clonotype: Lacking the conserved final phenylalanine or tryptophan, this CDR3 likely reflects a read error. This chain connects TRBV6-1 to TRBJ2-7; D might be TRBD2 (6 bases). The germline CDR1 and CDR2 sequences are MNHNS and SASEGT. The CDR3 extends over 14 amino acids. With 6 bases removed from V and 5 bases from J, the gap between germline ends came to 17 bases. The CDR3, as DNA: TGTGCCAGCAGGCCTGCTGGAGGGGACGACGAGCAGTACCTC. This encodes CASRPAGGDDEQYL.

In this sample, this clonotype turned up many times. The rearrangement joins TRBV6-1 to TRBJ1-5; a possible D gene is TRBD1 (6 bases). Deletions cut 6 bases from V and 2 bases from J, with 14 bases between. CDR3 size: 15 residues. The germline V gene has CDR1 MNHNS and CDR2 SASEGT. CDR3 coding DNA: TGTGCCAGCAGCGTACAGGGAGGGGGCAATCAGCCCCAGCATTTT. Translation: CASSVQGGGNQPQHF.

This clonotype was observed many times. The V and J genes are TRBV5-1 and TRBJ1-1; D gene unclear. Trimming stripped 3 bases from V and 5 bases from J, with 14 bases between. This CDR3 contains 14 residues. Germline CDR1 and CDR2: SGHRS and YFSETQ. The CDR3 coding sequence is TGCGCCAGCAGCTCCTTTAAGGGCCGAACTGAAGCTTTCTTT. This gives the protein CASSSFKGRTEAFF.

This clonotype was observed at least ten times. The chain uses TRBV5-1 and TRBJ2-3; 8 positions agree with TRBD2. This CDR3 spans 14 amino acids. V shed 6 bases and J 2 bases; nucleotides not matched to a gene: 5. Germline assignment: CDR1 SGHRS and CDR2 YFSETQ. The CDR3 protein is CASKETSATDTQYF. The CDR3 nucleotides are TGCGCCAGCAAGGAGACTAGCGCCACAGATACGCAGTATTTT.

At least ten counts were recorded for this clonotype. This chain uses TRBV20-1 with TRBJ2-7; a weak D match, TRBD2 (6 bases). V was trimmed by 0 bases and J by 3 bases, leaving 24 bases between them. The V gene's germline CDR1 is DFQATT and CDR2 SNEGSKA (reference sequence). This CDR3 region has 18 residues. The chain's CDR3 is CSARDLIRVRRENYEQYF. The CDR3 DNA reads TGCAGTGCTAGAGATTTAATTCGGGTTAGGCGGGAAAACTACGAGCAGTACTTC.

The table lists this clonotype with many counts. The rearrangement uses TRBV29-1 and TRBJ1-3; 10 bases agree with TRBD1. CDR1 is SQVTM and CDR2 is ANQGSEA in the germline V gene. The CDR3 runs 14 residues. The junction had 1 base not matched to a gene; V was cut back by 3 bases and J by 2 bases. DNA of the CDR3: TGCAGCGTTGAGGACAGGGGGACTGGAAACACCATATATTTT. It translates to CSVEDRGTGNTIYF.

This clonotype was seen only a few times. V and J are TRBV6-5 and TRBJ2-6; 10 nucleotides align to TRBD1. The germline CDR1 and CDR2 sequences are MNHEY and SVGAGI. V was pared by 3 bases and J by 12 bases, with 5 bases of the junction left unmatched. The CDR3 sequence is 14 residues long. The CDR3 here is CASSYTRTGGVLTF. CDR3 DNA sequence: TGTGCCAGCAGTTATACCCGGACAGGGGGCGTCCTGACTTTC.

This clonotype has ten or more counts. The rearrangement uses TRBV6-5 and TRBJ2-7; D might be TRBD1 (6 bases). Trimming stripped 0 bases from V and 6 bases from J, with 9 bases between. CDR3 length: 13 residues. Germline-derived CDR1 and CDR2 are MNHEY and SVGAGI. CDR3 loop: CASSYSGRGEQYF. CDR3 nucleotides: TGTGCCAGCAGTTACTCGGGCAGGGGCGAGCAGTACTTC.

The V gene is TRBV18, the J gene TRBJ2-1; 8 bases align to TRBD2. Germline trimming cut 2 bases from V and 8 bases from J; bases unmatched to any gene: 5. The CDR3 totals 14 residues. Germline CDR1 KGHSH, CDR2 LQKENI. In nucleotides, the CDR3 is TGTGCCAGCTCACCATCGGGGGGGCCGGATGAGCAGTTCTTC. Protein product: CASSPSGGPDEQFF.

V usage is TRBV11-1 and J usage is TRBJ2-1; 11 bases map to TRBD1. Germline CDR1 reads SGHAT; CDR2 reads FQDESV (reference sequence). The CDR3 spans 13 residues. With 5 bases clipped from V and 9 bases from J, the junction kept 3 bases outside the gene matches. The CDR3: CASSRGQGGEQFF. Written as DNA, the CDR3 is TGTGCCAGCAGCCGGGGACAGGGGGGTGAGCAGTTCTTC.

This clonotype appeared many times. The J gene is TRBJ2-2, the V gene TRBV20-1; 8 bases agree with TRBD1. With V trimmed by 6 bases and J by 2 bases, 5 bases remained unmatched. CDR3 length: 14 amino acids. The V gene's germline CDR1 is DFQATT and CDR2 SNEGSKA (reference sequence). CDR3 sequence: CSATDRGNTGELFF. The CDR3 region has the DNA TGCAGTGCAACAGACAGGGGTAACACCGGGGAGCTGTTTTTT.

This clonotype showed up many times. The chain employs TRBV5-1 and TRBJ2-1; possible D gene TRBD2, 6 bases. In germline, CDR1 is SGHRS, CDR2 YFSETQ. The CDR3 contains 14 residues. Trimming stripped 6 bases from V and 9 bases from J, with 19 bases between. The CDR3 nucleotides are TGCGCCAGCACCCTCGGGACTCCCCTTAGTGAGCAGTTCTTC. It translates to CASTLGTPLSEQFF.

This clonotype was found many times. J is TRBJ1-4 and V is TRBV12-3 or TRBV12-4, with D unresolved. The CDR3 sequence is 15 residues long. V lost 2 bases to trimming and J lost 3 bases, with 10 bases between them. Here the CDR3 DNA reads TGTGCCAGCAGTTTAACCGGCAACTCTAATGAAAAACTGTTTTTT. As protein: CASSLTGNSNEKLFF.

This sequence joins TRBV9 and TRBJ2-5, with 8 bases identical to TRBD2. Germline V gives CDR1 SGDLS, CDR2 YYNGEE. With V trimmed by 3 bases and J by 5 bases, 9 bases remained unmatched. The CDR3 runs to 15 residues. The CDR3 protein is CASSESRGGVETQYF. Here the CDR3 DNA reads TGTGCCAGCAGCGAGAGTCGGGGGGGCGTCGAGACCCAGTACTTC.

Turning to this clonotype: This could be a read error, since a much larger clone is one nucleotide away. CDR3 residues: CASSHTNQPRHF. Written as DNA, the CDR3 is TGTGCCAGCAGCCACACTAATCAGCCCCGGCATTTT. V gene TRBV4-2 combines with J gene TRBJ1-5, with D hard to call. The CDR3 length is 12 residues. Germline values: CDR1 LGHNA, CDR2 YNFKEQ.

This clonotype was observed at least ten times. The DNA of the CDR3 is TGTGCCAGCAGCTTAGGCCCCTCCTACACAGATACGCAGTATTTT. Translated: CASSLGPSYTDTQYF. The V and J genes are TRBV11-2 and TRBJ2-3; D uncertain. The CDR3 contains 15 residues. The V end was cut by 1 base, the J end by 2 bases, with 10 bases between. Looked up from germline, CDR1 is SGHAT and CDR2 is FQNNGV.

This clonotype was found many times. This sequence joins TRBV5-1 and TRBJ2-1, with 7 bases matching TRBD2. Looked up from germline, CDR1 is SGHRS and CDR2 is YFSETQ. This CDR3 spans 15 amino acids. After removal of 6 bases from V and 0 bases from J, the junction contained 6 bases not matched to a gene. The CDR3: CASNRAGLSYNEQFF. In DNA, the CDR3 is TGCGCCAGCAACAGAGCGGGACTCTCCTACAATGAGCAGTTCTTC.

This clonotype was counted at least ten times. The V call is TRBV7-9, the J call TRBJ1-1, with 10 bases that match TRBD1. In germline, CDR1 is SEHNR, CDR2 FQNEAQ (reference sequence). The CDR3 consists of 14 residues. V was clipped by 4 bases and J by 8 bases; unmatched bases: 7. CDR3 DNA sequence: TGTGCCAGCAGCTCAAGACAGGGGGCGAAGGAAGCTTTCTTT. Amino acids: CASSSRQGAKEAFF.